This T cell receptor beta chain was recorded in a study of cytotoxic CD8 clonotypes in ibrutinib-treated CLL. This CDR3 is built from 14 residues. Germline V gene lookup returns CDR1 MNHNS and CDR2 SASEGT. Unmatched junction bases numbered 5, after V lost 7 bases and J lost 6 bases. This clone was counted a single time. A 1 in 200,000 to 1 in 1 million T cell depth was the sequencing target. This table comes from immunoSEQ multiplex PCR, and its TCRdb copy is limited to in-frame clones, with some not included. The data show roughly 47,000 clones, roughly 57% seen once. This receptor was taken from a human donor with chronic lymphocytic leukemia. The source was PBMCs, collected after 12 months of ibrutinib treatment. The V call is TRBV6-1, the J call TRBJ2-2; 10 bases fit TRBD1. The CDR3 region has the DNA TGTGCCAGCATCGGGACAGGGGCCGCCGGGGAGCTGTTTTTT. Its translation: CASIGTGAAGELFF.